This T cell receptor beta chain was recorded in a study of cytomegalovirus exposure and HLA in healthy donors. General study results and limits: A later analysis showed TCR association rates differing by HLA locus, peaking at DRB1 and lowest at HLA-C.

The PCR ran on 60 Vbeta and 13 Jbeta primers. Clones were read by immunoSEQ multiplex PCR, and TCRdb kept only the in-frame ones, dropping some. The sample records fewer than 200,000 clones, approximately 80% being singletons. In the case of this clone: What it binds is not known.

V was clipped by 7 bases and J by 8 bases; unmatched bases: 11. The CDR3 is 13 amino acids. CDR1 and CDR2 from the germline V gene are SQVTM and ANQGSEA. The chain joins TRBV29-1 to TRBJ2-1, with TRBD2 matching over 7 bases. Sequencing was carried out using PBMCs. This TCR derives from a woman between 45 and 60 years old in good health and CMV-seronegative. This CDR3 is CSGLHGLGYEQFF. The CDR3 region has the DNA TGCAGCGGACTCCACGGACTAGGGTATGAGCAGTTCTTC.